This TCR beta chain is drawn from a study of identifying expanded T cells in peripheral blood. Whole-study findings and limits: Across healthy donors, higher total template counts meant significantly greater roughly 2-week count variance. Over about two and four weeks, about 16 and 20 clones changed, versus around 1.2 between replicates.

Germline V gene lookup returns CDR1 DFQATT and CDR2 SNEGSKA (reference sequence). The CDR3 runs 11 residues. Deletions cut 5 bases from V and 7 bases from J, with 12 bases between. Produced via immunoSEQ multiplex PCR; TCRdb's table is partial and in-frame only. In the table there are 100,000 or so clones, around 88% of which are singletons. Collection occurred without any documented infections or immune events in donors. About this clone: Its antigen remains unknown. The sample contains more than one DNA sequence encoding this CDR3.

The chain links TRBV20-1 to TRBJ2-7; D remains ambiguous. This TCR was sampled from a person aged 18 to 75 in good health. The material sequenced was blood. The CDR3, as DNA: TGCAGTGCTCCACGGGCGGAGGAGCAGTACTTC. It yields the protein CSAPRAEEQYF.